The 14 T cell receptor beta chains given below trace back to one sample, sequenced in a study of blood T cells in healthy people across ages. For the second PCR, which ran for 7 to 11 cycles, a sample-barcoded 5' primer and a J-beta primer mix were used. TCRdb re-called the 5' RACE reads through MiXCR, storing one row per CDR3 protein. The sample holds about 780,000 distinct CDR3 sequences, about 47% seen once. The specimen sequenced was blood. These receptors were collected from a man at least 80 years old in good health.

In its sample, this clonotype was seen many times. CDR3 sequence (DNA): TGTGCCAGCAGCCGGACTAGCGGGAGTAGCACAGATACGCAGTATTTT. Its protein product is CASSRTSGSSTDTQYF. The gene calls are TRBV7-2 and TRBJ2-3; 13 bases align to TRBD2. CDR3 length equals 16 residues. J was trimmed by 0 bases and V by 5 bases; bases with no gene match: 2. Germline lookup yields CDR1 SGHTA and CDR2 FQGNSA.

The chain couples TRBV20-1 to TRBJ1-5; D is uncertain. CDR1 and CDR2 (germline): DFQATT, SNEGSKA (reference sequence). The CDR3 extends over 11 amino acids. The V and J ends lost 5 bases and 7 bases respectively, with 9 bases between them. The CDR3 region has the DNA TGCAGTGCTGGGTTACAGCAGCCCCAGCATTTT. Protein product: CSAGLQQPQHF.

This clonotype was seen a handful of times. V is TRBV7-9 and J is TRBJ2-1; D uncertain. The ends were cut back, 2 bases at V and 3 bases at J, with 8 bases in the middle. CDR1 and CDR2 from the germline V gene are SEHNR and FQNEAQ (reference sequence). The CDR3 loop spans 14 amino acids. The CDR3 is CASSLQVFYNEQFF. Here the CDR3 DNA reads TGTGCCAGCAGCTTACAGGTTTTCTACAATGAGCAGTTCTTC.

This clonotype was detected only a few times. This chain links TRBV12-3 or TRBV12-4 with TRBJ2-1; D is ambiguous. This CDR3 spans 15 amino acids. V was shortened by 2 bases and J by 6 bases, with 14 bases between the two germline ends. In DNA, the CDR3 is TGTGCCAGCAGTTTACAAGGGCTTAGTGTCAATGAGCAGTTCTTC. It translates to CASSLQGLSVNEQFF.

This clonotype was found many times. The chain joins TRBV29-1 to TRBJ2-1; 8 bases fit TRBD2. V shed 4 bases, J shed 7 bases, and the junction held 0 bases outside the gene matches. CDR3 size: 11 residues. The germline V gene has CDR1 SQVTM and CDR2 ANQGSEA. CDR3: CSVGLANEQFF. The CDR3 DNA is TGCAGCGTTGGACTAGCGAATGAGCAGTTCTTC.

As to this clonotype: The junction departs from the called germline gene at one end, perhaps through a read error. CDR3 sequence (DNA): TGTGTCAGCAGCTTTAGGGGGTTCGGGACATCGTACGAGCAGTACTTC. Residues: CVSSFRGFGTSYEQYF. The rearrangement uses TRBV7-9 and TRBJ2-7; D is perhaps TRBD1 (6 bases). Looked up from germline, CDR1 is SEHNR and CDR2 is FQNEAQ (reference sequence). CDR3 length equals 16 residues.

The sample holds many counts of this clonotype. The V call is TRBV12-3 or TRBV12-4, the J call TRBJ2-7; 7 bases are a match to TRBD1. This CDR3 has 14 amino acids. Trimming cost V 6 bases and J 0 bases; bases outside gene matches: 5. The CDR3 DNA sequence: TGTGCCAGCAGCTCACAGGGGAACTCCTACGAGCAGTACTTC. Its protein is CASSSQGNSYEQYF.

This clonotype was recorded many times. This chain links TRBV5-1 with TRBJ2-5; D not certain. Germline V gene lookup returns CDR1 SGHRS and CDR2 YFSETQ. The V end was cut by 4 bases, the J end by 1 base, with 11 bases between. The CDR3 is 14 residues long. Here the CDR3 reads CASSLMGSQETQYF. The CDR3 nucleotides read TGCGCCAGCAGCCTGATGGGATCCCAAGAGACCCAGTACTTC. Full variable domain (rest looked up from reference TRBV5-1 and TRBJ2-5): KAGVTQTPRYLIKTRGQQVTLSCSPISGHRSVSWYQQTPGQGLQFLFEYFSETQRNKGNFPGRFSGRQFSNSRSEMNVSTLELGDSALYLCASSLMGSQETQYFGPGTRLLVL.

The gene calls are TRBV5-1 and TRBJ1-5; the D call may be TRBD1 or TRBD2 (5 bases each). The J call is uncertain, as TRBJ2-3 better fits the DNA end. Per the germline V gene, CDR1 is SGHRS and CDR2 is YFSETQ. The CDR3 length is 14 residues. CDR3 residues: CASSPDGANQPQYF. The CDR3 region has the DNA TGCGCCAGCAGCCCGGACGGGGCGAATCAGCCCCAGTATTTT.

This clonotype came up a few times. The chain combines TRBV5-1 with TRBJ2-1, with a weak D call TRBD2 (6 bases). The CDR3 has 15 amino acids. Trimming removed 1 base from V and 2 bases from J, with 10 bases in between. Per the germline V gene, CDR1 is SGHRS and CDR2 is YFSETQ. In DNA form, the CDR3 reads TGCGCCAGCAGCTTGTGGGAGGACGCCTACAATGAGCAGTTCTTC. This gives the protein CASSLWEDAYNEQFF.

This clonotype was seen a handful of times. The V call is TRBV20-1, the J call TRBJ2-1; 9 positions match TRBD1. This CDR3 spans 13 amino acids. V lost 5 bases to trimming and J lost 9 bases; unmatched junction nucleotides: 8. Germline V gene lookup returns CDR1 DFQATT and CDR2 SNEGSKA (reference sequence). CDR3 in amino acids: CSARGTGFFEQFF. The CDR3 bases are TGCAGTGCTCGGGGGACAGGGTTTTTTGAGCAGTTCTTC.

This chain connects TRBV7-2 to TRBJ2-5; 10 bases match TRBD2. This CDR3 region has 15 residues. CDR1 is SGHTA, CDR2 FQGNSA, per germline. Unmatched junction bases numbered 14, after V lost 5 bases and J lost 11 bases. CDR3 in amino acids: CASSPLGLANNEQYF. CDR3 nucleotides: TGTGCCAGCAGCCCCCTGGGACTAGCGAATAATGAGCAGTACTTC.

This clonotype was seen at least ten times. The V gene is TRBV12-3 or TRBV12-4, the J gene TRBJ2-3; D is unresolved. The CDR3 is 11 amino acids. The ends were cut back, 6 bases at V and 9 bases at J, with 10 bases in the middle. The CDR3 nucleotides are TGTGCCAGCAGCTCCCCATGGACGCAGTATTTT. Its translation: CASSSPWTQYF.

Only one count was recorded for this clonotype. At one end the junction does not follow the germline gene, possibly because of a read error. The chain uses TRBV3-1 and TRBJ2-1; D may be TRBD1 or TRBD2 (5 bases each). The length of the CDR3 is 17 residues. CDR1 LGHDT and CDR2 YNNKEL come from the germline V gene (reference sequence). DNA of the CDR3: TGTGCCAGCAGCCCTTTCGAGGGGAAAGGTTCCTGCAATGAGCAGTTCTTC. Translation: CASSPFEGKGSCNEQFF.